Presented here are 10 T cell receptor beta chains from one specimen sequenced in a study of OX40 agonist ivuxolimab in advanced cancers. Sequenced by immunoSEQ multiplex PCR; TCRdb stores in-frame clones only, minus some. The table lists about 70,000 clones, approximately 90% of them singletons, with 4.8% in the top ten. Source: CD4+ or CD8+ T cells sorted from blood, taken in a trial of the OX40 agonist ivuxolimab. The source is an adult with an advanced solid tumor such as melanoma, head and neck, liver or kidney cancer.

This chain joins TRBV2 and TRBJ1-1; 10 bases agree with TRBD1. Germline V CDR1 and CDR2: SNHLY, FYNNEI. V lost 6 bases, J lost 5 bases, and 15 bases stayed unmatched. This CDR3 region has 17 residues. CDR3 residues: CASRVRGDRGPGTEAFF. The CDR3 DNA is TGTGCCAGCAGAGTCAGAGGGGACAGGGGCCCAGGTACTGAAGCTTTCTTT.

The rearrangement joins TRBV11-3 to TRBJ2-7, with D unclear. With 0 bases removed from V and 1 base from J, the gap between germline ends came to 7 bases. The CDR3 has 14 residues. Germline CDR1 reads SGHNT; CDR2 reads YENEEA. CDR3 DNA sequence: TGTGCCAGCAGCTTAGAACCGTTGTCCTACGAGCAGTACTTC. Residues: CASSLEPLSYEQYF.

The chain has TRBV5-6 and TRBJ2-5; 10 bases are a match to TRBD2. The trim removed 4 bases at V and 11 bases at J, leaving 14 bases unmatched. This CDR3 region has 15 residues. Germline CDR1 and CDR2: SGHDT and YYEEEE. CDR3 in amino acids: CASSRASGSSQEQYF. The CDR3 region has the DNA TGTGCCAGCAGCCGGGCTAGCGGGAGTTCGCAAGAGCAGTACTTC.

The chain recombines TRBV2 with TRBJ2-1, with a possible D match to TRBD2 (6 bases). The CDR3 totals 14 residues. Looked up from germline, CDR1 is SNHLY and CDR2 is FYNNEI. Trimming stripped 4 bases from V and 3 bases from J, with 10 bases between. Here the CDR3 DNA reads TGTGCCAGCAGTGCCGGGAGTATCTACAATGAGCAGTTCTTC. Amino acid sequence: CASSAGSIYNEQFF.

Concerning this clone: The sample carries other DNA sequences with the same CDR3. The chain uses TRBV5-1 and TRBJ1-2, with a tentative D call TRBD1 (6 bases). The germline gives CDR1 SGHRS, CDR2 YFSETQ. The V gene lost 2 bases and the J gene lost 6 bases, with 11 bases spanning the gap. This CDR3 is 13 amino acids long. Here the CDR3 reads CASSLQGEDGYTF. The CDR3 DNA reads as TGCGCCAGCAGCTTACAGGGAGAGGATGGCTACACCTTC.

The J gene is TRBJ1-2, the V gene TRBV28; D perhaps matches TRBD1 (6 bases). Germline V gene sequence: CDR1 MDHEN, CDR2 SYDVKM. V was clipped by 4 bases and J by 5 bases, with 11 bases between them. The CDR3 is made up of 13 amino acids. The DNA of the CDR3 is TGTGCCAGCAGTTCCGGGACACGTTATGGCTACACCTTC. This codes for CASSSGTRYGYTF.

As DNA, the CDR3 is TGTGCCACTCACCGCACTAGCGGGAGGGCCTCTTTTAACAATGAGCAGTTCTTC. This sequence encodes CATHRTSGRASFNNEQFF. The chain combines TRBV27 with TRBJ2-1, with TRBD2 matching 13 bases. The CDR3 consists of 18 residues. J was trimmed by 5 bases and V by 10 bases; bases with no gene match: 17. The germline V gene encodes CDR1 MNHEY and CDR2 SMNVEV (reference sequence).

CDR3: CASSQGGGYTF. CDR3 in DNA: TGTGCCAGCAGCCAAGGAGGAGGCTACACCTTC. The V call is TRBV5-4, the J call TRBJ1-2; no clear D. Per germline, CDR1 SGHNT and CDR2 YYREEE (reference sequence). V dropped 4 bases and J dropped 8 bases, with 9 bases sitting between them. The CDR3 contains 11 residues.

This chain joins TRBV19 and TRBJ1-1; D is unresolved. Trimming shortened V by 0 bases and J by 0 bases, and 11 bases separated the two germline ends. Per germline, CDR1 LNHDA and CDR2 SQIVND (reference sequence). This CDR3 comprises 16 residues. Written as DNA, the CDR3 is TGTGCCAGTAGTATAGACCATGGTCGGCTGAACACTGAAGCTTTCTTT. It specifies CASSIDHGRLNTEAFF.

This chain connects TRBV5-1 to TRBJ2-3, with D possibly matching TRBD2 (5 bases). The V gene lost 4 bases and the J gene lost 2 bases, with 14 bases spanning the gap. The CDR3 loop spans 15 amino acids. CDR1 SGHRS and CDR2 YFSETQ come from the germline V gene. The CDR3 nucleotides are TGCGCCAGCAGCCGTTTGTCGGGGAACACAGATACGCAGTATTTT. This sequence encodes CASSRLSGNTDTQYF.